These T cell receptor beta chains were read from a single sample in a study of CD8+CD57+ T cells in acquired aplastic anemia. Each CDR3 protein gets one entry after TCRdb re-called the reads with MiXCR. The sample contains 100,000 to 150,000 distinct CDR3 sequences, around 48% of which appear only once. The sequenced sample consisted of sorted CD4+, CD8+, or CD8+CD57+ T cells (not recorded which) from PBMCs. Receptors were obtained from a human donor in good health, serving as a control. Both conserved end residues are part of each CDR3. Each record gives: clone size, J gene, D gene, V gene, CDR3 protein, CDR3 DNA. The D gene is left open where the match is weak. Where a row states a size, it is once, few, many or the class of an expanded clone; other rows omit it.

clone size: .; J gene: TRBJ1-2; D gene: .; V gene: TRBV29-1; CDR3 protein: CSVEVVEAGGYTF; CDR3 DNA: TGCAGCGTTGAAGTGGTGGAGGCGGGTGGCTACACCTTC
clone size: .; J gene: TRBJ2-3; D gene: TRBD2; V gene: TRBV7-2; CDR3 protein: CAARRGISTDTQYF; CDR3 DNA: TGTGCCGCCCGGCGGGGGATTAGCACAGATACGCAGTATTTT
clone size: many; J gene: TRBJ1-1; D gene: .; V gene: TRBV15; CDR3 protein: CATSSLGNTEAFF; CDR3 DNA: TGTGCCACCAGCAGTCTAGGGAACACTGAAGCTTTCTTT
clone size: .; J gene: TRBJ1-1; D gene: .; V gene: TRBV15; CDR3 protein: CATSRLQGRTEAFF; CDR3 DNA: TGTGCCACCAGCAGACTTCAGGGTAGGACTGAAGCTTTCTTT
clone size: .; J gene: TRBJ1-1; D gene: .; V gene: TRBV6-1; CDR3 protein: CASRDGALNTEAFF; CDR3 DNA: TGCGCCAGCAGGGACGGCGCCTTGAACACTGAAGCTTTCTTT
clone size: .; J gene: TRBJ1-6; D gene: TRBD1; V gene: TRBV25-1; CDR3 protein: CASTDRGISSPLHF; CDR3 DNA: TGTGCCAGCACCGACAGGGGAATAAGTTCACCCCTCCACTTT
clone size: few; J gene: TRBJ1-3; D gene: .; V gene: TRBV2; CDR3 protein: CASTGTYSGNTIYF; CDR3 DNA: TGTGCCAGCACGGGGACCTACTCTGGAAACACCATATATTTT
clone size: .; J gene: TRBJ1-1; D gene: TRBD1; V gene: TRBV6-1; CDR3 protein: CASSDRGPSLEAFF; CDR3 DNA: TGTGCCAGCAGCGACAGGGGGCCAAGTCTTGAAGCTTTCTTT
clone size: many; J gene: TRBJ1-2; D gene: TRBD1; V gene: TRBV7-2; CDR3 protein: CASSLGKGQGSGYTF; CDR3 DNA: TGTGCCAGCAGCTTAGGCAAGGGACAGGGCTCTGGCTACACCTTC
clone size: .; J gene: TRBJ1-6; D gene: TRBD1; V gene: TRBV25-1; CDR3 protein: CASSGQGARFNSPLHF; CDR3 DNA: TGTGCCAGCAGTGGACAGGGGGCGCGGTTTAATTCACCCCTCCACTTT